Detailed here is one T cell receptor (beta chain). The naive CD8 fraction comprised CD45RO-negative cells positively selected for CCR7 and excluded terminally differentiated effector memory CD45RA+ cells. This CDR3 is 16 amino acids long. Losses at the gene ends were 4 bases for V and 2 bases for J; bases not matched to a gene: 8. Germline CDR1 reads MNHNY; CDR2 reads SVGAGI (reference sequence). The sample belongs to a study of shared clonotypes between healthy human individuals. Clones were sequenced by immunoSEQ multiplex PCR, and TCRdb holds only the in-frame ones, with some missing. The sample has about 1,800,000 clones, about 95% seen once.

This receptor was identified in a man younger than 30 in good health. The material sequenced was naive CD8+ T cells sorted from blood. The V gene is TRBV6-6, the J gene TRBJ2-3; 8 bases are shared with TRBD2. CDR3 sequence (DNA): TGTGCCAGCAGTTCCACTAGCGGTTTATACACAGATACGCAGTATTTT. It is translated as CASSSTSGLYTDTQYF.